Listed here is a single T cell receptor (beta chain). The antigen it recognizes is unknown. Base qualities are not at hand, and no much larger clone is one base apart. This specimen comes from a study of blood T cell repertoires in COVID-19 (TCRdb year 2020). Background on the whole study: Samples covering the acute and convalescent phases of COVID-19 were provided by collaborators in the United States, Italy and Spain. The prospective study material was composed of cDNA or gDNA derived from T cells, B-cell-depleted T cells, or PBMCs. The dataset comprised deeply sampled blood TCRbeta repertoires from subjects exposed to, actively infected with, or recovered from COVID-19. The repertoires were released in a freely available public database intended as a resource for research on the immune response to SARS-CoV-2. Samples came from the ongoing ImmuneRACE study (first 160 participants) plus 1,254 subjects from 6 global collaborators. A de-identified subject ID, COVID-19 status, age in years and sex were almost always included in the sample metadata. HLA class I and class II types, where available, came from metadata supplied by the sample provider rather than from assay-based typing.

Study-wide conclusions, independent of this receptor: Clinical and demographic metadata were provided uncurated, with the amount varying by source and participant.

TCRbeta CDR3 regions were amplified from genomic DNA by means of the immunoSEQ Assay, a bias-controlled multiplex PCR. The authors' pipeline ran thus. The number of nucleated cells in each sample was estimated from the amplification of reference gene primers within the assay. Sequence reads were collapsed and filtered to measure the absolute abundance of every unique TCRbeta CDR3 rearrangement. For each sample, productive Simpson clonality was calculated by taking the square root of Simpson's diversity index across productive rearrangements. Imported from immuneACCESS, the table was reduced by TCRdb to in-frame sequences with V and J called. These copies leave out some clones; in studies compared against another copy, an unresolved V gene accounts for under half, and the cause of the remainder is not known. The V and J calls and the clone size are those of that table, but D and trimming were determined from the DNA. The sample yields just under 350,000 clones; more than 70% were counted once. Under 3% of the sample goes to the ten largest clones.

Whole blood was collected in K2EDTA tubes by collaborating institutions according to the institutions' own protocols. For TCRbeta analysis, collaborators shipped samples as frozen whole blood, isolated PBMCs, or DNA extracted from either of those sample types. V was cut back by 6 bases and J by 8 bases, leaving a gap of 19 bases between them. The germline V gene sets CDR1 to MNHEY and CDR2 to SVGAGI. Including cysteine and phenylalanine, the CDR3 has 15 amino acids. CDR3 DNA is the only sequence kept; it has 45 bases, read in frame from the first base. This receptor was taken from a man aged 30-40 years with active or convalescent COVID-19. The chain uses TRBV6-5 and TRBJ1-4; the D gene is perhaps TRBD1, on 5 matching bases. Input material: peripheral blood. The base sequence is TGTGCCAGCAGGCACCTGTCGGGGCGGGAGGAAAAACTGTTTTTT. It is translated as CASRHLSGREEKLFF.